The present entry profiles one T cell receptor (beta chain) with its context. Antigen specificity is unknown. The CDR3 runs 15 residues. CDR1 and CDR2 (germline): SGHTA, FQGNSA. Between the trimmed V and J ends, which lost 2 bases and 2 bases, there was a span of 12 bases. These data come from a study of T cells in localized non-small cell lung cancer. The study's findings and limits: There was an association of higher blood T cell density with longer overall survival.

This table comes from immunoSEQ multiplex PCR, and its TCRdb copy is limited to in-frame clones, with some not included. The repertoire holds 40,000 to 50,000 clones, with approximately 91% as singletons. This clonotype was sampled from a female donor at least 60 years old with stage I squamous cell lung carcinoma. The chain couples TRBV7-2 to TRBJ2-5; D might be TRBD2 (5 bases). The specimen was peripheral blood, collected before any cancer treatment. The DNA for the CDR3 is TGTGCCAGCAGCTTAAACTCTCGGAGGCAAGAGACCCAGTACTTC. This translates into CASSLNSRRQETQYF.